These T cell receptor beta chains were read from a single sample in a study of shared T cell receptors in the human thymus. Clones were sequenced by immunoSEQ multiplex PCR, and TCRdb holds only the in-frame ones, with some missing. The sample comprises more than 550,000 clones, approximately 83% of which are singletons, and 0.0095% to 0.011% rests with the top ten. These sequences were also reported in another study, on human thymus T cells.

The sample was thymocytes. All receptors derive from a girl in the first two years of life with a congenital heart defect. Both conserved end residues are part of each CDR3. A D gene is named only where the DNA matches it firmly. Size tells how often a clone was seen (once, few, many) or the class of an expanded clone, and some rows leave it out.

j_call | d_call | clone_size | v_call | cdr3_nt | cdr3_aa
TRBJ1-1 | TRBD1 | . | TRBV25-1 | TGTGCCAGCAGTGAATCACGGCAGGGGGCGGACACTGAAGCTTTCTTT | CASSESRQGADTEAFF
TRBJ2-2 | TRBD1 | . | TRBV14 | TGTGCCAGCAGCCAACCCCGGACAGGGATCTCCCCCGGGGAGCTGTTTTTT | CASSQPRTGISPGELFF
TRBJ2-7 | TRBD1 | . | TRBV7-9 | TGTGCCAGCAGGCTGTCAGGACAGGTGTATGACGAGCAGTACTTC | CASRLSGQVYDEQYF
TRBJ2-4 | . | . | TRBV11-2 | TGTGCCAGCAGCCCGGCTATGGACAGACACAAAAACATTCAGTACTTC | CASSPAMDRHKNIQYF
TRBJ1-1 | . | once | TRBV4-2 | TGTGCCAGCAGCCAAGATCAGGTTCGGGAACAGGGAGCTTTCTTT | CASSQDQVREQGAFF
TRBJ1-2 | . | . | TRBV7-9 | TGTGCCAGCAGAGGGGATAGGGCAACCTATGGCTACACCTTC | CASRGDRATYGYTF
TRBJ1-2 | TRBD1 | . | TRBV28 | TGTGCCAGCAGCCGCATGGGACAGGGGGATCGAGGAGGCTACACCTTC | CASSRMGQGDRGGYTF
TRBJ2-1 | . | . | TRBV19 | TGTGCCAGTAGACCTACCGAAAGCTCCTACAATGAGCAGTTCTTC | CASRPTESSYNEQFF
TRBJ2-3 | . | once | TRBV7-6 | TGTGCCAGCAGCTTCCACGAGACAGATACGCAGTATTTT | CASSFHETDTQYF
TRBJ2-7 | . | few | TRBV5-1 | TGCGCCAGCAGCTTGCAGTCATCCTACGAGCAGTACTTC | CASSLQSSYEQYF
TRBJ1-1 | . | few | TRBV27 | TGTGCCAGCAGTTCTACAGAGCTGAACACTGAAGCTTTCTTT | CASSSTELNTEAFF
TRBJ1-1 | . | . | TRBV5-1 | TGCGCCAGCAGCTTTGCGACATTACAGAACACTGAAGCTTTCTTT | CASSFATLQNTEAFF
TRBJ1-2 | TRBD1 | . | TRBV6-4 | TGTGCCAGCAGACCACACGGGACAGGGGATCGCTACACCTTC | CASRPHGTGDRYTF
TRBJ2-1 | . | . | TRBV15 | TGTGCCACCAGCAGAGATCTACCTGAGCAGTTCTTC | CATSRDLPEQFF
TRBJ2-1 | TRBD1 | . | TRBV4-3 | TGCGCCAGCAGCTTCCTGGGGACAGGGAGTAGCAATGAGCAGTTCTTC | CASSFLGTGSSNEQFF
TRBJ1-6 | . | . | TRBV5-8 | TGTGCCAGCAGCTTGGAATTTGGGCGAGACCACTCCTATAATTCACCCCTCCACTTT | CASSLEFGRDHSYNSPLHF
TRBJ2-3 | TRBD1 | . | TRBV7-7 | TGTGCTAGCAGCTTAGCCCCCTACCAGGGGGCAGGAGATACGCAGTATTTT | CASSLAPYQGAGDTQYF
TRBJ1-6 | . | . | TRBV19 | TGTGCCAGTAGTAGGGGGCCGCACCATCCACTGAGCTCCTATAATTCACCCCTCCACTTT | CASSRGPHHPLSSYNSPLHF
TRBJ2-7 | . | . | TRBV10-3 | TGTGCCATCAGTGAGTCGAAGGAGTACGAGCAGTACTTC | CAISESKEYEQYF
TRBJ1-6 | . | once | TRBV28 | TGTGCCAGCAGTAGAAAGACAGGATTTTGGTCACCCCTCCACTTT | CASSRKTGFWSPLHF
TRBJ2-5 | . | . | TRBV25-1 | TGTGCCAGCAGGCCTAGAACCCTCCCGGGGCAAGAGACCCAGTACTTC | CASRPRTLPGQETQYF
TRBJ1-1 | . | once | TRBV5-1 | TGCGCCAGCAGCTTGACTGCGTTGAACACTGAAGCTTTCTTT | CASSLTALNTEAFF
TRBJ1-1 | TRBD1 | . | TRBV28 | TGTGCCAGCAGGATGCAGGGGGCCAAGGACACTGAAGCTTTCTTT | CASRMQGAKDTEAFF
TRBJ1-2 | TRBD1 | . | TRBV19 | TGTGCCAGTAGTACCTACATACGGGACAGGGCCTATGGCTACACCTTC | CASSTYIRDRAYGYTF
TRBJ2-7 | . | . | TRBV2 | TGTGCCAGCAGTGAACACCGGAGGGAACTCTCCTACGAGCAGTACTTC | CASSEHRRELSYEQYF
TRBJ1-2 | TRBD1 | . | TRBV6-6 | TGCGCCAGCAGTTTGACAGGGGACTATGGCTACACCTTC | CASSLTGDYGYTF
TRBJ2-7 | TRBD1 | . | TRBV2 | TGTGCCAGCAGTGAGGAAAGGGACAGGGCCTTACCCCCTTACGAGCAGTACTTC | CASSEERDRALPPYEQYF
TRBJ2-3 | . | once | TRBV6-5 | TGTGCCAGCAGGTCCAGGGGAGGGGTCACAGATACGCAGTATTTT | CASRSRGGVTDTQYF
TRBJ2-5 | . | . | TRBV25-1 | TGTGCCAGCTCGGGGGTTCGGGACAGCGAGAAAGAGACCCAGTACTTC | CASSGVRDSEKETQYF
TRBJ2-6 | . | . | TRBV14 | TGTGCCAGCAGCCAAGTAGCCCGGGTAGAAGGCTCTGGGGCCAACGTCCTGACTTTC | CASSQVARVEGSGANVLTF
TRBJ2-7 | . | . | TRBV15 | TGTGCCACCAGCAGTGCTGGGGGGGGGCTTTACTACGAGCAGTACTTC | CATSSAGGGLYYEQYF
TRBJ1-6 | . | . | TRBV27 | TGTGCCAGCAGTTTATCCCTCACCAGGGCGGAGAGGTCACCCCTCCACTTT | CASSLSLTRAERSPLHF
TRBJ2-7 | TRBD1 | . | TRBV4-3 | TGCGCCAGCAGCCAAGGTCGACAGGGGAAGTCCTACGAGCAGTACTTC | CASSQGRQGKSYEQYF
TRBJ1-1 | . | . | TRBV11-2 | TGTGCCAGCAGCTCTACAGGGTATTACACTGAAGCTTTCTTT | CASSSTGYYTEAFF
TRBJ2-3 | TRBD2 | . | TRBV27 | TGTGCCAGCAGTTTATTTTGGCTAGCGGGGGCCCCCACAGATACGCAGTATTTT | CASSLFWLAGAPTDTQYF
TRBJ2-7 | TRBD1 | once | TRBV28 | TGTGCCAGCACCCTGGGACAGGCTGACTACGAGCAGTACTTC | CASTLGQADYEQYF
TRBJ1-1 | . | . | TRBV27 | TGTGCCAGGACCCTCTGGGGAGTGAACACTGAAGCTTTCTTT | CARTLWGVNTEAFF
TRBJ1-5 | . | . | TRBV4-3 | TGCGCCAGCAGCCAAGATCAGGTCGGTCAGCCCCAGCATTTT | CASSQDQVGQPQHF
TRBJ2-3 | . | once | TRBV7-9 | TGTGCCAGCAGCTGCCAGCGGTCCCCAGATACGCAGTATTTT | CASSCQRSPDTQYF
TRBJ2-3 | TRBD2 | . | TRBV2 | TGTGCCAGCTGTTCGACTAGCGGGGGGAGGACAGATACGCAGTATTTT | CASCSTSGGRTDTQYF
TRBJ1-1 | . | . | TRBV19 | TGTGCCAGTAAGGGAGGGGAACTTGAAGCTTTCTTT | CASKGGELEAFF
TRBJ1-1 | TRBD1 | . | TRBV13 | TGTGCCAGCAGCCCAGGACAGGGACCCAACACTGAAGCTTTCTTT | CASSPGQGPNTEAFF
TRBJ2-5 | . | . | TRBV7-9 | TGTGCCAGCAGTTTGGTCCGGCCAGGGGAAATTGAGCAAGAGACCCAGTACTTC | CASSLVRPGEIEQETQYF
TRBJ1-2 | TRBD1 | . | TRBV9 | TGTGCCAGCAGCGTGGGACAGTACTTAGGCTACACCTTC | CASSVGQYLGYTF